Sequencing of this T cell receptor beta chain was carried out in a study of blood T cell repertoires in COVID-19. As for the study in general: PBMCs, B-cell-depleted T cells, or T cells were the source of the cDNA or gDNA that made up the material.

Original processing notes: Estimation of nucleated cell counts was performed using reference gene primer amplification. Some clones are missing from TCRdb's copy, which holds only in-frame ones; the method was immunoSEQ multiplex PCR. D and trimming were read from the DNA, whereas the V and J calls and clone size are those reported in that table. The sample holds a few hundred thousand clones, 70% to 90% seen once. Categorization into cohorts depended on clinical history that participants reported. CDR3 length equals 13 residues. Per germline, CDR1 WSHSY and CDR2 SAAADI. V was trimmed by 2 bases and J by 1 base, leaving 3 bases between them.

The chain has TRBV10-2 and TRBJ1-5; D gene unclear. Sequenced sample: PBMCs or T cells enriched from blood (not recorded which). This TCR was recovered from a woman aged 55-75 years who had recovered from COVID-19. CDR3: CASSEQSNQPQHF. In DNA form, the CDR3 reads TGCGCCAGCAGTGAGCAGAGCAATCAGCCCCAGCATTTT.